Presented here are 22 T cell receptor beta chains from one specimen sequenced in a study of T cell changes during pregnancy in multiple sclerosis. Clones were sequenced by immunoSEQ multiplex PCR, and TCRdb holds only the in-frame ones, with some missing. The table lists under 55,000 clones, roughly nine tenths of them singletons. The source was CD8+ T cells from peripheral blood mononuclear cells, collected after pregnancy. All receptors come from a female donor with multiple sclerosis, enrolled in a pregnancy study.

V usage is TRBV13 and J usage is TRBJ1-3; TRBD1 matches at 10 bases. Trimming took 3 bases from V and 3 from J; bases not matched to a gene: 8. CDR3 length equals 17 residues. Germline V gene lookup returns CDR1 PRHDT and CDR2 FYEKMQ (reference sequence). The CDR3 bases are TGTGCCAGCAGCTTCTGGACAGGGGGTTATGGTGGAAACACCATATATTTT. This codes for CASSFWTGGYGGNTIYF. Full variable domain (remainder filled in from reference TRBV13 and TRBJ1-3): AAGVIQSPRHLIKEKRETATLKCYPIPRHDTVYWYQQGPGQDPQFLISFYEKMQSDKGSIPDRFSAQQFSDYHSELNMSSLELGDSALYFCASSFWTGGYGGNTIYFGEGSWLTVV.

The chain has TRBV11-2 and TRBJ1-2; D is unclear. CDR3 length: 14 residues. Deletions cut 5 bases from V and 7 bases from J, with 17 bases between. Germline V CDR1 and CDR2: SGHAT, FQNNGV. CDR3 loop: CASSLGWAAGGYTF. The CDR3 DNA sequence: TGTGCCAGCAGCCTCGGGTGGGCCGCGGGTGGCTACACCTTC.

This chain joins TRBV5-5 and TRBJ2-3, with 7 bases lining up with TRBD1. V lost 2 bases, J lost 0 bases, and 3 bases stayed unmatched. Germline V gene data show CDR1 as SGHKS and CDR2 as YYEKEE (reference sequence). The CDR3 consists of 15 residues. The CDR3 reads CASSFEGASTDTQYF. CDR3 in DNA: TGTGCCAGCAGCTTTGAGGGGGCGAGCACAGATACGCAGTATTTT.

This clone came up once. The J gene is TRBJ1-1, the V gene TRBV13; D perhaps matches TRBD1 (5 bases). V gave up 3 bases and J gave up 5 bases, with 13 bases separating them. Germline loops: CDR1 PRHDT, CDR2 FYEKMQ (reference sequence). The CDR3 covers 14 residues. The CDR3 is CASSFGRVMTEAFF. CDR3 nucleotides: TGTGCCAGCAGCTTCGGCAGGGTGATGACTGAAGCTTTCTTT.

This sequence joins TRBV9 and TRBJ2-7; 10 nucleotides agree with TRBD1. J was trimmed by 7 bases and V by 3 bases; bases with no gene match: 10. The CDR3 runs 15 residues. Germline V gene data show CDR1 as SGDLS and CDR2 as YYNGEE. The CDR3 bases are TGTGCCAGCAGCGACGGGACAGGGGAAGTGGGAGAGCAGTACTTC. Its translation: CASSDGTGEVGEQYF.

The chain carries TRBV7-6 and TRBJ1-4, with D unresolved. Germline-derived CDR1 and CDR2 are SGHVS and FNYEAQ. The germline V and J ends were trimmed by 2 bases and 5 bases, with 9 bases remaining between them. The length of the CDR3 is 14 residues. CDR3 DNA sequence: TGTGCCAGCAGCTTATCTACGGGGAATGAAAAACTGTTTTTT. This translates into CASSLSTGNEKLFF.

This chain uses TRBV29-1 with TRBJ2-5; TRBD2 might be the D (6 bases). CDR3 size: 15 residues. Germline V gives CDR1 SQVTM, CDR2 ANQGSEA. Trimming shortened V by 3 bases and J by 2 bases, and 16 bases separated the two germline ends. CDR3 DNA: TGCAGCGTTGATGACCTGCGGGACGGGCAAGAGACCCAGTACTTC. Its protein is CSVDDLRDGQETQYF.

This clone was observed a single time. The CDR3: CASSVSPTGGYGYTF. The CDR3 DNA reads TGTGCCAGCAGTGTAAGTCCGACAGGTGGATATGGCTACACCTTC. V usage is TRBV25-1 and J usage is TRBJ1-2; D possibly corresponds to TRBD1 (6 bases). V was pared by 4 bases and J by 5 bases, with 17 bases between. This CDR3 comprises 15 residues. CDR1 and CDR2 (germline): MGHDK, SYGVNS.

The CDR3 region is CATSQTGSEAFF. For the CDR3, the DNA is TGTGCCACCAGCCAGACAGGGAGTGAAGCTTTCTTT. The rearrangement uses TRBV15 and TRBJ1-1; TRBD1 matches 7 bases. Germline-derived CDR1 and CDR2 are LNHNV and YYDKDF (reference sequence). The CDR3 is 12 amino acids. The trim removed 5 bases at V and 7 bases at J, leaving 4 bases unmatched.

This clone was seen repeatedly, ten times or more. The chain employs TRBV25-1 and TRBJ1-4, with 9 bases fitting TRBD1. V shed 9 bases, J shed 5 bases, and the junction held 7 bases outside the gene matches. CDR3 length: 14 amino acids. CDR1 is MGHDK, CDR2 SYGVNS, per germline. The CDR3 sequence is CARRRGTGNEKLFF. In nucleotides, the CDR3 is TGTGCCAGAAGGAGAGGGACAGGGAATGAAAAACTGTTTTTT.

CDR3 sequence reads: CASSLRVGGANETQYF. The CDR3 DNA is TGTGCCAGCAGCTTACGGGTCGGGGGGGCAAATGAGACCCAGTACTTC. The genes are TRBV13 and TRBJ2-5; 8 bases map to TRBD2. With 2 bases clipped from V and 5 bases from J, the junction kept 10 bases outside the gene matches. In germline, CDR1 is PRHDT, CDR2 FYEKMQ (reference sequence). The CDR3 runs to 16 residues.

The chain links TRBV19 to TRBJ2-5; TRBD2 might be the D (5 bases). Per germline, CDR1 LNHDA and CDR2 SQIVND (reference sequence). The CDR3 is 15 amino acids. Trimming pared 5 bases from V and 4 bases from J, leaving 17 bases between. The CDR3 bases are TGTGCCAGTAGTTCCGACCCCGGGGTCGGAGAGACCCAGTACTTC. Protein product: CASSSDPGVGETQYF. Based on the CDR3 plus reference TRBV19 and TRBJ2-5, the full variable domain is DGGITQSPKYLFRKEGQNVTLSCEQNLNHDAMYWYRQDPGQGLRLIYYSQIVNDFQKGDIAEGYSVSREKKESFPLTVTSAQKNPTAFYLCASSSDPGVGETQYFGPGTRLLVL.

This clone was observed once. This sequence joins TRBV6-5 and TRBJ1-4; TRBD1 might be the D (5 bases). CDR3 length: 13 amino acids. The germline gives CDR1 MNHEY, CDR2 SVGAGI. The V gene lost 8 bases and the J gene lost 8 bases, with 15 bases spanning the gap. The CDR3 nucleotides are TGTGCCAGCCTGGGGGGAGAGGACGAAAAACTGTTTTTT. Translating it yields CASLGGEDEKLFF.

CDR3 nucleotides: TGTGCCAGCAGCCGCGGTAATTCACCCCTCCACTTT. Protein: CASSRGNSPLHF. V and J are TRBV5-5 and TRBJ1-6; no reliable D call. Trimming removed 4 bases from V and 6 bases from J, with 5 bases in between. Germline V CDR1 and CDR2: SGHKS, YYEKEE (reference sequence). The CDR3 is 12 residues long.

In its sample, this clone was seen a few times. This chain links TRBV6-6 with TRBJ2-5; 9 nucleotides agree with TRBD2. With 11 bases clipped from V and 2 bases from J, the junction kept 6 bases outside the gene matches. CDR3 length: 13 amino acids. Germline loops: CDR1 MNHNY, CDR2 SVGAGI (reference sequence). Here the CDR3 DNA reads TGTGCCGGTAGCGGGGGCGAACAAGAGACCCAGTACTTC. It is translated as CAGSGGEQETQYF.

V gene TRBV2 combines with J gene TRBJ2-4, with 12 positions matching TRBD1. The CDR3 loop spans 14 amino acids. Per germline, CDR1 SNHLY and CDR2 FYNNEI. V lost 7 bases, J lost 8 bases, and 6 bases stayed unmatched. In DNA form, the CDR3 reads TGTGCCAGCACCCGGGACAGGGGGCGGGACATTCAGTACTTC. It specifies CASTRDRGRDIQYF. The full variable domain, completed using reference TRBV2 and TRBJ2-4, is EPEVTQTPSHQVTQMGQEVILRCVPISNHLYFYWYRQILGQKVEFLVSFYNNEISEKSEIFDDQFSVERPDGSNFTLKIRSTKLEDSAMYFCASTRDRGRDIQYFGAGTRLSVL.

This chain uses TRBV27 with TRBJ1-2; D call uncertain. V was shortened by 3 bases and J by 3 bases, with 14 bases between the two germline ends. The germline V gene has CDR1 MNHEY and CDR2 SMNVEV (reference sequence). The CDR3 is 15 residues long. CDR3 in DNA: TGTGCCAGCAGTTTGGCCGCCTCCACCTACTATGGCTACACCTTC. Protein product: CASSLAASTYYGYTF.

The chain couples TRBV18 to TRBJ1-1, with D possibly TRBD1 on 5 matching bases. The ends were cut back, 5 bases at V and 3 bases at J, with 10 bases in the middle. Germline V lookup: CDR1 KGHSH, CDR2 LQKENI. The CDR3 runs to 13 residues. CDR3 sequence reads: CASSYRRDTEAFF. CDR3 sequence (DNA): TGTGCCAGCTCATACAGGAGGGACACTGAAGCTTTCTTT. Variable domain in full (rest from reference TRBV18 and TRBJ1-1): NAGVMQNPRHLVRRRGQEARLRCSPMKGHSHVYWYRQLPEEGLKFMVYLQKENIIDESGMPKERFSAEFPKEGPSILRIQQVVRGDSAAYFCASSYRRDTEAFFGQGTRLTVV.

This chain uses TRBV14 with TRBJ2-2, with 8 bases that match TRBD1. After removal of 4 bases from V and 4 bases from J, the junction contained 5 bases not matched to a gene. The CDR3 length is 15 residues. The V gene's germline CDR1 is SGHDN and CDR2 FVKESK. CDR3 sequence reads: CASSPDRGITGELFF. CDR3 DNA: TGTGCCAGCAGCCCCGACAGGGGAATCACCGGGGAGCTGTTTTTT.

This sequence joins TRBV13 and TRBJ2-5, with 10 bases fitting TRBD2. Germline V gene sequence: CDR1 PRHDT, CDR2 FYEKMQ (reference sequence). V dropped 0 bases and J dropped 4; count of bases not matched to a gene: 5. The CDR3 consists of 16 residues. CDR3 amino acids: CASSLGKRGGAETQYF. As DNA, the CDR3 is TGTGCCAGCAGCTTAGGAAAGCGGGGGGGCGCAGAGACCCAGTACTTC.

The gene calls are TRBV6-5 and TRBJ1-1; a weak D match, TRBD1 (5 bases). The CDR3 covers 14 residues. Germline V gene lookup returns CDR1 MNHEY and CDR2 SVGAGI. V lost 8 bases and J 1 base, leaving 14 bases between the germline ends. The CDR3 is CASVGGRRNTEAFF. In nucleotides, the CDR3 is TGTGCCAGCGTGGGGGGAAGGCGGAACACTGAAGCTTTCTTT.

The rearrangement joins TRBV27 to TRBJ1-5; perhaps TRBD1 as D (5 bases). Per germline, CDR1 MNHEY and CDR2 SMNVEV (reference sequence). The V end was cut by 0 bases, the J end by 1 base, with 10 bases between. The CDR3 extends over 16 amino acids. This CDR3 is CASSLSGGGSNQPQHF. CDR3 nucleotide sequence: TGTGCCAGCAGTTTATCGGGGGGAGGGAGCAATCAGCCCCAGCATTTT.